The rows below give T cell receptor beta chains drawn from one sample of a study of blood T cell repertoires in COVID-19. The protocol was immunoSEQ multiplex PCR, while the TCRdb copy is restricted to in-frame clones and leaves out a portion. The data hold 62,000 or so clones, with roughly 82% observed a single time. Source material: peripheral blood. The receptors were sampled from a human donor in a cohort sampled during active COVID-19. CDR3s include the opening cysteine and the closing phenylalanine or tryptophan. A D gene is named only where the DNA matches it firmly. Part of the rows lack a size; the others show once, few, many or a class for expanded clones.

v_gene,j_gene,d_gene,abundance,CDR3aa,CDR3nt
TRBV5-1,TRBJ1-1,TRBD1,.,CASSVGQGATEAFF,TGCGCCAGCAGCGTCGGACAGGGGGCCACTGAAGCTTTCTTT
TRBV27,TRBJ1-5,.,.,CASSSVGGNQPQHF,TGTGCCAGCAGTTCGGTGGGCGGCAATCAGCCCCAGCATTTT
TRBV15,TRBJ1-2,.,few,CATSREEGDGYTF,TGTGCCACCAGCAGAGAGGAGGGCGATGGCTACACCTTC
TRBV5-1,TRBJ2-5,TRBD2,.,CASSSLAGGQAETQYF,TGCGCCAGCAGCTCACTAGCGGGGGGGCAGGCAGAGACCCAGTACTTC
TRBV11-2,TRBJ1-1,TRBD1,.,CAREGGFEAFF,TGTGCCCGCGAAGGGGGCTTTGAAGCTTTCTTT
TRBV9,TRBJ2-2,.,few,CASSVGGGDLAGELFF,TGTGCCAGCAGCGTCGGAGGGGGCGACCTAGCCGGGGAGCTGTTTTTT
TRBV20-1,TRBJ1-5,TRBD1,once,CSASLGQGYNQPQHF,TGCAGTGCTAGTTTGGGACAGGGCTACAATCAGCCCCAGCATTTT
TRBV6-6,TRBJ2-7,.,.,CASSNRPGIQVEEQYF,TGTGCCAGCAGCAACCGGCCGGGCATACAGGTAGAAGAGCAGTACTTC
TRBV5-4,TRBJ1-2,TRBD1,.,CASSLDRGRTWGYTF,TGTGCCAGCAGCCTAGACAGGGGGCGAACGTGGGGCTACACCTTC
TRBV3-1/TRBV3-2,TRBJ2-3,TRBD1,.,CASGQAGGTDTQYF,TGTGCCAGCGGACAGGCGGGCGGCACAGATACGCAGTATTTT
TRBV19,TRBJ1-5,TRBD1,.,CASSDRGNQPQHF,TGTGCCAGTAGTGACAGGGGGAATCAGCCCCAGCATTTT
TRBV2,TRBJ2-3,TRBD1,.,CASRDGTDTDTQYF,TGTGCCAGCAGAGACGGGACAGACACAGATACGCAGTATTTT
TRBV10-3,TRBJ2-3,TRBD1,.,CAISVGRGPSDTQYF,TGTGCCATCAGTGTGGGCAGGGGGCCCTCGGATACGCAGTATTTT
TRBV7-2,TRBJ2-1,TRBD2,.,CASSFGLAGDEQFF,TGTGCCAGCAGCTTCGGACTAGCGGGCGATGAGCAGTTCTTC
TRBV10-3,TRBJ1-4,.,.,CAISAGSNEKLFF,TGTGCCATCAGTGCAGGGTCTAATGAAAAACTGTTTTTT
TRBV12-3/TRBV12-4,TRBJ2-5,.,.,CASSPEGLETQYF,TGTGCCAGCAGTCCCGAGGGCTTAGAGACCCAGTACTTC
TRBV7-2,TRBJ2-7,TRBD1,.,CASAKQGFREQYF,TGTGCCAGCGCCAAACAGGGGTTTCGCGAGCAGTACTTC
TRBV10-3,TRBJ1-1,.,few,CAIKALVNTEAFF,TGTGCCATAAAAGCTTTGGTGAACACTGAAGCTTTCTTT
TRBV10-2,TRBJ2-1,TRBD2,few,CASSGREVGQFF,TGCGCCAGCAGTGGTCGGGAGGTTGGACAGTTCTTC
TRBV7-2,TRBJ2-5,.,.,CASSLSGAQETQYF,TGTGCCAGCAGCTTATCTGGGGCCCAAGAGACCCAGTACTTC
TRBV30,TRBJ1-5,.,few,CAWSDTGFNQPQHF,TGTGCCTGGAGTGACACAGGGTTCAATCAGCCCCAGCATTTT
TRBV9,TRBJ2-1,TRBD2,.,CASSVVASGGALYNEQFF,TGTGCCAGCAGCGTAGTGGCTAGCGGGGGGGCCCTCTACAATGAGCAGTTCTTC
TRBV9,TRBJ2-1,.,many,CASSDSSYNEQFF,TGTGCCAGCAGCGACAGCTCCTACAATGAGCAGTTCTTC
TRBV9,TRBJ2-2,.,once,CASSVATGELFF,TGTGCCAGCAGCGTAGCTACCGGGGAGCTGTTTTTT
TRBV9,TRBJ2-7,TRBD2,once,CASSPAGLAGSHEQYF,TGTGCCAGCAGCCCAGCCGGACTAGCGGGGAGCCACGAGCAGTACTTC
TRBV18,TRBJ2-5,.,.,CASSYLEETQYF,TGTGCCAGCTCATATTTAGAAGAGACCCAGTACTTC
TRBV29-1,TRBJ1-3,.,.,CSVEVQPLSGNTIYF,TGCAGCGTTGAAGTACAGCCACTCTCTGGAAACACCATATATTTT
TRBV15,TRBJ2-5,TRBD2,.,CATSRTGGQETQYF,TGTGCCACCAGCCGTACGGGGGGGCAGGAGACCCAGTACTTC
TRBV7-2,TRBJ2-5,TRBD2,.,CASGGLAGQETQYF,TGTGCCAGCGGAGGACTAGCGGGGCAAGAGACCCAGTACTTC
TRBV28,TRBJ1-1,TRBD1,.,CASSTRTGNTEAFF,TGTGCCAGCAGTACCCGGACAGGCAACACTGAAGCTTTCTTT
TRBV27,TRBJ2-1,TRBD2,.,CASGQVTSGKRRNEQFF,TGTGCCAGCGGTCAGGTGACTAGCGGTAAGAGGCGCAATGAGCAGTTCTTC
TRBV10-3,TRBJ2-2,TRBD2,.,CAISDVAGNTGELFF,TGTGCCATCAGTGATGTAGCGGGGAACACCGGGGAGCTGTTTTTT
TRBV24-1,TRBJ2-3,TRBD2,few,CATSDLAGGVLDTQYF,TGTGCCACCAGTGATCTAGCGGGGGGGGTTCTGGATACGCAGTATTTT
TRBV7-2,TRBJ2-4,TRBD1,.,CASSLQGGDAKNIQYF,TGTGCCAGCAGCCTACAGGGGGGAGATGCCAAAAACATTCAGTACTTC
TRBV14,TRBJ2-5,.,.,CASSQVMETQYF,TGTGCCAGCAGCCAAGTCATGGAGACCCAGTACTTC
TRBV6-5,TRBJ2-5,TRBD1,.,CASRGDRGREETQYF,TGTGCCAGCAGGGGGGACAGGGGTAGAGAAGAGACCCAGTACTTC
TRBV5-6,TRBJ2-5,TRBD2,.,CASSPQRGGQETQYF,TGTGCCAGCAGCCCTCAGCGGGGGGGCCAGGAGACCCAGTACTTC
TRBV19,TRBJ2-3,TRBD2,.,CASSISRASGDTQYF,TGTGCCAGTAGTATTTCTAGGGCTAGCGGCGATACGCAGTATTTT